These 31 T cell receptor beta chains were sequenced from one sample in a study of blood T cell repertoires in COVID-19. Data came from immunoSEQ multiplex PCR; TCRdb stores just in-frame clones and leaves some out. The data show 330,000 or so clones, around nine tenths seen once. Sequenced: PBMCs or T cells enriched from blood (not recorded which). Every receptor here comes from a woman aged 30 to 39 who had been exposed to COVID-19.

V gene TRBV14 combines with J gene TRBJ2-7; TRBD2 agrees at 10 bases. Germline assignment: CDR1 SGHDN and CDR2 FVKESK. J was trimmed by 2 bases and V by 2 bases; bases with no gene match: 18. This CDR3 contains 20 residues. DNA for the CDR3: TGTGCCAGCAGCCAACTGGCCGCCGGGACTAGCGCATCACCTGCCTACGAGCAGTACTTC. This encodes CASSQLAAGTSASPAYEQYF. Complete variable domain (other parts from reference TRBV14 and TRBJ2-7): EAGVTQFPSHSVIEKGQTVTLRCDPISGHDNLYWYRRVMGKEIKFLLHFVKESKQDESGMPNNRFLAERTGGTYSTLKVQPAELEDSGVYFCASSQLAAGTSASPAYEQYFGPGTRLTVT.

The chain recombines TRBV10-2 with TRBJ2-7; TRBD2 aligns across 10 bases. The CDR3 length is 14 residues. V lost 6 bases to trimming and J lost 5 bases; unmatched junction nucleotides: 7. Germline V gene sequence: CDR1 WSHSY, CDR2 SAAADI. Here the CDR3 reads CASREGLAGDEQYF. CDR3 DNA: TGCGCCAGCAGGGAGGGGCTAGCGGGAGACGAGCAGTACTTC.

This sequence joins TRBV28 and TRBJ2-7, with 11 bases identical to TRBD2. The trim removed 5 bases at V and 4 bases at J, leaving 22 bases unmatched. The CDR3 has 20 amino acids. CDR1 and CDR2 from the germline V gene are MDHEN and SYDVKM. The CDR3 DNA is TGTGCCAGCAGTACTATTCCCGGGACAGGGCTAGCGGGAGGTGTTTACGAGCAGTACTTC. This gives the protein CASSTIPGTGLAGGVYEQYF.

The CDR3 bases are TGTGCCAGCAGTGCTAGGGGCTCCTACGAGCAGTACTTC. This encodes CASSARGSYEQYF. J is TRBJ2-7 and V is TRBV12-3 or TRBV12-4; maybe TRBD1 (5 bases). The CDR3 has 13 residues. Trimming cost V 5 bases and J 0 bases, with 8 bases left between them.

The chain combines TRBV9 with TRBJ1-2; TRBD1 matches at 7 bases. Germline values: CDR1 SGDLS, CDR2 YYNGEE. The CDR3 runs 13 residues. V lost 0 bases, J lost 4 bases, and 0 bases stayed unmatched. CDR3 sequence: CASSVGDSYGYTF. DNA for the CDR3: TGTGCCAGCAGCGTAGGGGACAGCTATGGCTACACCTTC. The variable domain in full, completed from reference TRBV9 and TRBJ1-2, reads DSGVTQTPKHLITATGQRVTLRCSPRSGDLSVYWYQQSLDQGLQFLIQYYNGEERAKGNILERFSAQQFPDLHSELNLSSLELGDSALYFCASSVGDSYGYTFGSGTRLTVV.

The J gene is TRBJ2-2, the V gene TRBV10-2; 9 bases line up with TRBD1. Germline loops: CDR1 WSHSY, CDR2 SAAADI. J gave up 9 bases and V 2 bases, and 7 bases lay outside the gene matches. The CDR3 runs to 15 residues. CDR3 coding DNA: TGCGCCAGCAGTGAGGGGACAGGGTTAGCAAGGGAGCTGTTTTTT. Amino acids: CASSEGTGLARELFF.

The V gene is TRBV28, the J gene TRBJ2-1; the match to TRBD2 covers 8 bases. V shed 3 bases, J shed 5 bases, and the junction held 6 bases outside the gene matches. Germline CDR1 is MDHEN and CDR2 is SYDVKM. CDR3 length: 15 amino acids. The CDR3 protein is CASSLITSGNNEQFF. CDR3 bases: TGTGCCAGCAGTTTGATAACTAGCGGCAACAATGAGCAGTTCTTC.

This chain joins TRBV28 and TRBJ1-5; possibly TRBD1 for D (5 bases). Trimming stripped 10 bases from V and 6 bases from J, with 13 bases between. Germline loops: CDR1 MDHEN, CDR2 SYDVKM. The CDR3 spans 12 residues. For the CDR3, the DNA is TGTGCCACCCTCCTGGGGGGTCAGCCCCAGCATTTT. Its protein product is CATLLGGQPQHF.

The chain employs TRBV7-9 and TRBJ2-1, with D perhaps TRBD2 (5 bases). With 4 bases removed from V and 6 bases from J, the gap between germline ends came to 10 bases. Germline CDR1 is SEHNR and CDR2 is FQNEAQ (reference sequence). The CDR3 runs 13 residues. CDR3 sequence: CASSSGSPNEQFF. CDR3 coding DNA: TGTGCCAGCAGCTCGGGGAGCCCCAATGAGCAGTTCTTC.

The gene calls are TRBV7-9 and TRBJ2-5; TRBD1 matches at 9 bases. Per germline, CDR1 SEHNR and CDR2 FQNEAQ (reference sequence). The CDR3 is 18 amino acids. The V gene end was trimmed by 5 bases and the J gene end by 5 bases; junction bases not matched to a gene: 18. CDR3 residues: CASSRNPLQQGARETQYF. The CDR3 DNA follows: TGTGCCAGCAGCCGGAATCCTCTCCAACAGGGGGCCCGTGAGACCCAGTACTTC. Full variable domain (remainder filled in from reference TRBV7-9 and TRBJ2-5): DTGVSQNPRHKITKRGQNVTFRCDPISEHNRLYWYRQTLGQGPEFLTYFQNEAQLEKSRLLSDRFSAERPKGSFSTLEIQRTEQGDSAMYLCASSRNPLQQGARETQYFGPGTRLLVL.

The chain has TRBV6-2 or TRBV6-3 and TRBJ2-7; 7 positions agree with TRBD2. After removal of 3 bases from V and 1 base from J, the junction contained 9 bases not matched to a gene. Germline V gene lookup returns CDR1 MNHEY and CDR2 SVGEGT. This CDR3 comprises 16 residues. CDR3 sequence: CASSYPSSGRSYEQYF. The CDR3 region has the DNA TGTGCCAGCAGTTATCCGAGTAGCGGGCGTTCCTACGAGCAGTACTTC.

The CDR3 region is CASSETSGYDTDTQYF. As DNA, the CDR3 is TGTGCCAGCAGCGAGACGAGCGGGTACGACACAGATACGCAGTATTTT. The V gene is TRBV9, the J gene TRBJ2-3, with D possibly being TRBD2 (6 bases). The germline V gene has CDR1 SGDLS and CDR2 YYNGEE. This CDR3 has 16 residues. V was trimmed by 3 bases and J by 2 bases, leaving 16 bases between them. Using reference TRBV9 and TRBJ2-3 for the parts outside the CDR3, the full variable domain is DSGVTQTPKHLITATGQRVTLRCSPRSGDLSVYWYQQSLDQGLQFLIQYYNGEERAKGNILERFSAQQFPDLHSELNLSSLELGDSALYFCASSETSGYDTDTQYFGPGTRLTVL.

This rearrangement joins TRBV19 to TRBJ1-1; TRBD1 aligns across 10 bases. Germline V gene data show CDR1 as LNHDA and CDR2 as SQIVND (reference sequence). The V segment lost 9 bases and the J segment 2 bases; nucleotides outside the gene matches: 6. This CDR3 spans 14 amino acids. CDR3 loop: CASARQGANTEAFF. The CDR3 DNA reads TGTGCCAGCGCCAGACAGGGGGCTAACACTGAAGCTTTCTTT. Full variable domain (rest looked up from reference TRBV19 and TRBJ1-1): DGGITQSPKYLFRKEGQNVTLSCEQNLNHDAMYWYRQDPGQGLRLIYYSQIVNDFQKGDIAEGYSVSREKKESFPLTVTSAQKNPTAFYLCASARQGANTEAFFGQGTRLTVV.

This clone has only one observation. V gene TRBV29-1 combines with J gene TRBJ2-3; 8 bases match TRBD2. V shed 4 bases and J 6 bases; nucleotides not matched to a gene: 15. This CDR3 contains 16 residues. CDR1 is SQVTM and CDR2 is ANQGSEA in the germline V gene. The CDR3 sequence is CSVAVLGSGSSDTQYF. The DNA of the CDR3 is TGCAGCGTTGCCGTTCTGGGGAGCGGGAGTTCGGATACGCAGTATTTT.

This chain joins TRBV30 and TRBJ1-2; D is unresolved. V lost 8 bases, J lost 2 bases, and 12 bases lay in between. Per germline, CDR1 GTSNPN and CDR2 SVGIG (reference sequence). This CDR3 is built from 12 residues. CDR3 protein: CAGRPGNYGYTF. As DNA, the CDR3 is TGTGCCGGCCGGCCGGGGAACTATGGCTACACCTTC.

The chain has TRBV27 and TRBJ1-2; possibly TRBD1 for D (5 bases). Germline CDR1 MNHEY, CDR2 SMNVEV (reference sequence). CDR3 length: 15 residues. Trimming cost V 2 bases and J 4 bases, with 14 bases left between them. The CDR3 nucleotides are TGTGCCAGCAGTTTAGCGGGGGACGGTATCTATGGCTACACCTTC. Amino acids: CASSLAGDGIYGYTF.

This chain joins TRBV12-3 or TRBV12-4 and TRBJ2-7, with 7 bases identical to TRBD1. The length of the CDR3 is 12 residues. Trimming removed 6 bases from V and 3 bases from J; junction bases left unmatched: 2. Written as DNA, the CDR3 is TGTGCCAGCAGGGGGGACAGCTACGAGCAGTACTTC. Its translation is CASRGDSYEQYF.

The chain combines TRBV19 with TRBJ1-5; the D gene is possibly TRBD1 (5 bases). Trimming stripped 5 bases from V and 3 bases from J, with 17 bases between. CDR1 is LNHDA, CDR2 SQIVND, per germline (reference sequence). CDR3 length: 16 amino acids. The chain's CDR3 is CASSEMGPGNNQPQHF. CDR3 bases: TGTGCCAGTAGTGAAATGGGGCCAGGGAACAATCAGCCCCAGCATTTT.

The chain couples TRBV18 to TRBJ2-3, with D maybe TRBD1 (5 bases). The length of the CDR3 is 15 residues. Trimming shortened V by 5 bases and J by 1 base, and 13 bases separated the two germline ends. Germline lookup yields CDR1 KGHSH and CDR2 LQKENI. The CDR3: CASSTNGHGTDTQYF. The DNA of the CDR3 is TGTGCCAGCTCAACTAACGGACATGGCACAGATACGCAGTATTTT.

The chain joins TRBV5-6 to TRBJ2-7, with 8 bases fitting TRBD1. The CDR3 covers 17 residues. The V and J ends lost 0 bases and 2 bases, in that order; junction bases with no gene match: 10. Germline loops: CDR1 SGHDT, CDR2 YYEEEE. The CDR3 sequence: CASSLGFGQGLPYEQYF. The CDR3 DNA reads TGTGCCAGCAGCTTGGGGTTCGGACAGGGTCTGCCCTACGAGCAGTACTTC.

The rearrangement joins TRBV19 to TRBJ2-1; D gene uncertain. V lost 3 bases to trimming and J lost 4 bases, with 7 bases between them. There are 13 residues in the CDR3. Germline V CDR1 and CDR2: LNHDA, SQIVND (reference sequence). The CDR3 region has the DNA TGTGCCAGTAGTATGTACTCTTACAATGAGCAGTTCTTC. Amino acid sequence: CASSMYSYNEQFF.

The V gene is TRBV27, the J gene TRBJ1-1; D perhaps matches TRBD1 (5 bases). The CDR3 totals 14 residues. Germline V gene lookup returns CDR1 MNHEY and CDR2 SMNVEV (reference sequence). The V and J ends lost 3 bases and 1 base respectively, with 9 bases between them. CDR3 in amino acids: CASSFDSSNTEAFF. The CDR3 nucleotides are TGTGCCAGCAGTTTTGACAGCTCGAACACTGAAGCTTTCTTT.

CDR3 amino acids: CASSGGTSGTSYNEQFF. The CDR3 coding sequence is TGTGCCAGCAGTGGGGGGACTAGCGGGACGTCCTACAATGAGCAGTTCTTC. V usage is TRBV6-1 and J usage is TRBJ2-1; 13 bases agree with TRBD2. Trimming took 4 bases from V and 1 from J; bases not matched to a gene: 4. Per the germline V gene, CDR1 is MNHNS and CDR2 is SASEGT. There are 17 residues in the CDR3.

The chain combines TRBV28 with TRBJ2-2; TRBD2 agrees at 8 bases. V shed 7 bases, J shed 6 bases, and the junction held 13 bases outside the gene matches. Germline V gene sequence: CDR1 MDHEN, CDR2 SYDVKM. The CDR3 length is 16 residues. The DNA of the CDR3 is TGTGCCAGCATCTCTTTGGCGGGAGGCTGGGCCGGGGAGCTGTTTTTT. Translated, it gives CASISLAGGWAGELFF. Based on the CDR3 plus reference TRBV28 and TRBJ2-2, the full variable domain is DVKVTQSSRYLVKRTGEKVFLECVQDMDHENMFWYRQDPGLGLRLIYFSYDVKMKEKGDIPEGYSVSREKKERFSLILESASTNQTSMYLCASISLAGGWAGELFFGEGSRLTVL.

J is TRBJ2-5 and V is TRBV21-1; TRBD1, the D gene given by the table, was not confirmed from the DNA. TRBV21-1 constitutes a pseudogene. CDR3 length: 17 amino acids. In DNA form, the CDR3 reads TGTGCCAGCAGCAAAGATCAGGGGGCCGCCATGGGGGAGACCCAGTACTTC. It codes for CASSKDQGAAMGETQYF.

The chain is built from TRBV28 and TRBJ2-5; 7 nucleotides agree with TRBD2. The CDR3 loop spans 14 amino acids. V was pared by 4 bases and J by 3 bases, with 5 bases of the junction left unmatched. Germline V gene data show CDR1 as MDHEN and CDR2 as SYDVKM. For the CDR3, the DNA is TGTGCCAGCAGTTCCAGCGGGGCTAAAGAGACCCAGTACTTC. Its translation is CASSSSGAKETQYF.

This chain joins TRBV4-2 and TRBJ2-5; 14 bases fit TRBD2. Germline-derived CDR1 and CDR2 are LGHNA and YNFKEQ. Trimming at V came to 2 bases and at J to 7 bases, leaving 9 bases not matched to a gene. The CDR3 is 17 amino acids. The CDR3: CASSQRGLAGESGTQYF. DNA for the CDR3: TGTGCCAGCAGCCAAAGGGGACTAGCGGGAGAGTCTGGGACCCAGTACTTC.

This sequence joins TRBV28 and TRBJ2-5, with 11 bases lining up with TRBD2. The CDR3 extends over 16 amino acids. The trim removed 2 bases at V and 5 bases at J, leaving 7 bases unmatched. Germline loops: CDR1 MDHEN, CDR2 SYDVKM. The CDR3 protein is CASSLATSGNKETQYF. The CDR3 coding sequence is TGTGCCAGCAGTTTAGCGACTAGCGGGAATAAGGAGACCCAGTACTTC.

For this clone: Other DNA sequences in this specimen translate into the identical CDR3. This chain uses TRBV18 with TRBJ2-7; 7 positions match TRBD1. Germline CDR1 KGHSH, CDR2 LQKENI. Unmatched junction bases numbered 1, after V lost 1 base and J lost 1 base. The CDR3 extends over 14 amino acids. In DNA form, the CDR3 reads TGTGCCAGCTCACCACTGGGACAGTCCTACGAGCAGTACTTC. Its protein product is CASSPLGQSYEQYF.

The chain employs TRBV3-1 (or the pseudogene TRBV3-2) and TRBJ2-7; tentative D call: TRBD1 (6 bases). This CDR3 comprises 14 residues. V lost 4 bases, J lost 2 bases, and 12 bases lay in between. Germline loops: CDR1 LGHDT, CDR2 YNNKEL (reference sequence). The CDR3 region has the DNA TGTGCCAGCAGCCCCGACAGGCGGACCTACGAGCAGTACTTC. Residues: CASSPDRRTYEQYF.

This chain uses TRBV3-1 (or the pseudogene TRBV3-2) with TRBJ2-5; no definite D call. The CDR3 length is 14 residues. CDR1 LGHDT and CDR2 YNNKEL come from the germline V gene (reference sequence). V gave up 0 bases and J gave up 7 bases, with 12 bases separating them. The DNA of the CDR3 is TGTGCCAGCAGCCAAGACCCCTACCTAGGGACCCAGTACTTC. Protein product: CASSQDPYLGTQYF.